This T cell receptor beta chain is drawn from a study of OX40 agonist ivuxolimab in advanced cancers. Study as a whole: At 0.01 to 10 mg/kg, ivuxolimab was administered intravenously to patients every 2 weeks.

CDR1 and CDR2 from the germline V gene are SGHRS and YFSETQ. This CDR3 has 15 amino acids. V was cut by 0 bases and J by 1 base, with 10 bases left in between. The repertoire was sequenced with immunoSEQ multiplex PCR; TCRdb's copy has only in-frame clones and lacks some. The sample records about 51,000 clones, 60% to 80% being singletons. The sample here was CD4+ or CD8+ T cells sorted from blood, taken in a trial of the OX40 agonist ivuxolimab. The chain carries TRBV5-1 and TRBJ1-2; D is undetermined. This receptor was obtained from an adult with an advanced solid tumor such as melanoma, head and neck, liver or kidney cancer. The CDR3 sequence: CASSLVEGGNYGYTF. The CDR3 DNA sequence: TGCGCCAGCAGCTTGGTGGAGGGAGGTAACTATGGCTACACCTTC.